Shown below are 16 T cell receptor beta chains from a single sample sequenced in a study of cytomegalovirus exposure and HLA in healthy donors. PCR used 60 Vbeta primers and 13 Jbeta primers. Only in-frame clones appear in the TCRdb table, and some are missing; sequencing was by immunoSEQ multiplex PCR. Recorded here are 100,000 to 150,000 clones; the top ten clones represent 3.6%. Sequencing was performed on PBMCs. Receptors were obtained from a man aged 18 to 30 in good health and CMV-seronegative.

This chain uses TRBV5-6 with TRBJ2-7; 10 nucleotides line up with TRBD2. Germline trimming cut 4 bases from V and 0 bases from J; bases unmatched to any gene: 4. Germline lookup yields CDR1 SGHDT and CDR2 YYEEEE. CDR3 length equals 15 residues. The CDR3 DNA reads as TGTGCCAGCAGCGACGGACTAGCGGACTCCTACGAGCAGTACTTC. Translation: CASSDGLADSYEQYF.

The chain carries TRBV30 and TRBJ1-6; 9 positions agree with TRBD1. Trimming removed 2 bases from V and 8 bases from J; junction bases left unmatched: 13. Germline values: CDR1 GTSNPN, CDR2 SVGIG (reference sequence). The CDR3 has 17 amino acids. The CDR3 spells CAWSKRTGAIKDSPLHF. The CDR3 region has the DNA TGTGCCTGGAGTAAAAGGACAGGGGCCATCAAGGATTCACCCCTCCACTTT.

The chain couples TRBV10-3 to TRBJ1-1; TRBD1 matches 8 bases. The CDR3 extends over 14 amino acids. The V gene end was trimmed by 7 bases and the J gene end by 7 bases; junction bases not matched to a gene: 11. Looked up from germline, CDR1 is ENHRY and CDR2 is SYGVKD. The DNA of the CDR3 is TGTGCCATCACTTCAATGGGACAGGAGGGTGAAGCTTTCTTT. Its protein product is CAITSMGQEGEAFF.

The chain is built from TRBV4-1 and TRBJ1-2; weak D call: TRBD1 (5 bases). CDR1 and CDR2 (germline): MGHRA, YSYEKL. CDR3 length: 15 amino acids. Deletions cut 5 bases from V and 0 bases from J, with 13 bases between. The CDR3 DNA reads TGCGCCAGCAGCTCCGGGACTCCAGCTAACTATGGCTACACCTTC. Its protein is CASSSGTPANYGYTF.

J is TRBJ2-7 and V is TRBV10-3; tentatively, D is TRBD2 (5 bases). This CDR3 has 15 residues. Germline V gives CDR1 ENHRY, CDR2 SYGVKD. V dropped 0 bases and J dropped 4 bases, with 13 bases sitting between them. This chain's CDR3 is CAISESLTSTYEQYF. For the CDR3, the DNA is TGTGCCATCAGTGAGTCGTTAACTAGTACTTACGAGCAGTACTTC.

The chain employs TRBV29-1 and TRBJ2-5; D is uncertain. Near its end, the DNA agrees better with TRBJ2-7, so the J call may be wrong. Germline CDR1 is SQVTM and CDR2 is ANQGSEA. This CDR3 spans 14 amino acids. CDR3 nucleotides: TGCAGCGTTGAAGATCCTCCGTCCTCCTACGAGCAGTACTTC. Translated, it gives CSVEDPPSSYEQYF.

The chain uses TRBV7-2 and TRBJ2-7, with 9 bases fitting TRBD2. Germline V gene lookup returns CDR1 SGHTA and CDR2 FQGNSA. The CDR3 is 16 residues long. The V segment lost 2 bases and the J segment 4 bases; nucleotides outside the gene matches: 9. CDR3 loop: CASSLSPLSGRYEQYF. CDR3 in DNA: TGTGCCAGCAGCTTAAGTCCCCTCAGCGGGAGGTACGAGCAGTACTTC.

CDR3 nucleotides: TGTGCCAGTAGTCTATTAGCGGACGGAGGGGAGCAGTTCTTC. Translated: CASSLLADGGEQFF. The chain has TRBV19 and TRBJ2-1; a weak D match, TRBD2 (6 bases). With 5 bases removed from V and 10 bases from J, the gap between germline ends came to 18 bases. This CDR3 is built from 14 residues. The V gene's germline CDR1 is LNHDA and CDR2 SQIVND (reference sequence).

J is TRBJ2-7 and V is TRBV6-5, with D tentatively TRBD2 (5 bases). From germline, CDR1 is MNHEY and CDR2 SVGAGI. Trimming took 7 bases from V and 7 from J, leaving 23 bases between them. There are 15 residues in the CDR3. The CDR3 sequence: CASILPLRDSGEQYF. In DNA form, the CDR3 reads TGTGCCAGCATCCTCCCATTGAGGGATTCGGGGGAGCAGTACTTC.

CDR3 sequence (DNA): TGTGCCAGCAGCTTCTCTAGCGGGAGCTACGAGCAGTACTTC. Its protein is CASSFSSGSYEQYF. This rearrangement joins TRBV7-9 to TRBJ2-7, with 10 bases matching TRBD2. CDR1 and CDR2 (germline): SEHNR, FQNEAQ (reference sequence). V was pared by 3 bases and J by 3 bases, with 2 bases of the junction left unmatched. The CDR3 loop spans 14 amino acids.

CDR3 loop: CASSLGQGYNSPLHF. CDR3 coding DNA: TGTGCCAGCAGCTTAGGACAGGGCTATAATTCACCCCTCCACTTT. The gene calls are TRBV5-6 and TRBJ1-6; 8 nucleotides match TRBD1. V lost 2 bases to trimming and J lost 3 bases; unmatched junction nucleotides: 1. Germline V gene data show CDR1 as SGHDT and CDR2 as YYEEEE. The CDR3 spans 15 residues.

The chain joins TRBV7-6 to TRBJ2-7, with D perhaps matching TRBD2 (5 bases). V was cut by 2 bases and J by 3 bases, with 11 bases left in between. Germline V gene lookup returns CDR1 SGHVS and CDR2 FNYEAQ. The CDR3 contains 14 residues. CDR3 in amino acids: CASSLKVEGYEQYF. CDR3 DNA: TGTGCCAGCAGCTTAAAGGTCGAGGGCTACGAGCAGTACTTC.

The chain has TRBV4-2 and TRBJ1-1, with D tentatively TRBD1 (6 bases). The CDR3 has 15 amino acids. Germline loops: CDR1 LGHNA, CDR2 YNFKEQ. Between the trimmed V and J ends, which lost 2 bases and 1 base, there was a span of 11 bases. Here the CDR3 DNA reads TGTGCCAGCAGCCAATCCGGGACAAGGAACACTGAAGCTTTCTTT. It yields the protein CASSQSGTRNTEAFF.

The genes are TRBV2 and TRBJ1-5; D gene uncertain. Trimming shortened V by 4 bases and J by 2 bases, and 9 bases separated the two germline ends. CDR3 length equals 14 residues. Germline assignment: CDR1 SNHLY and CDR2 FYNNEI. The CDR3 bases are TGTGCCAGCAGTGCACAGTTGGGCAATCAGCCCCAGCATTTT. Its protein is CASSAQLGNQPQHF. Combining the CDR3 with reference TRBV2 and TRBJ1-5 gives the whole variable domain EPEVTQTPSHQVTQMGQEVILRCVPISNHLYFYWYRQILGQKVEFLVSFYNNEISEKSEIFDDQFSVERPDGSNFTLKIRSTKLEDSAMYFCASSAQLGNQPQHFGDGTRLSIL.

This sequence joins TRBV6-6 and TRBJ1-2, with TRBD1 matching over 7 bases. The CDR3 loop spans 16 amino acids. CDR1 and CDR2 from the germline V gene are MNHNY and SVGAGI (reference sequence). The junction had 15 bases not matched to a gene; V was cut back by 6 bases and J by 5 bases. The CDR3, as DNA: TGTGCCAGCAGGGGCGCGGACAGGAGCCTCCAATATGGCTACACCTTC. As protein: CASRGADRSLQYGYTF.

This chain joins TRBV7-6 and TRBJ2-1, with D maybe TRBD1 (6 bases). CDR1 and CDR2 from the germline V gene are SGHVS and FNYEAQ. The V end was cut by 5 bases, the J end by 9 bases, with 14 bases between. The CDR3 runs 13 residues. The CDR3 loop is CASSRDILGEQFF. The CDR3 region has the DNA TGTGCCAGCAGCCGGGACATCCTTGGTGAGCAGTTCTTC.